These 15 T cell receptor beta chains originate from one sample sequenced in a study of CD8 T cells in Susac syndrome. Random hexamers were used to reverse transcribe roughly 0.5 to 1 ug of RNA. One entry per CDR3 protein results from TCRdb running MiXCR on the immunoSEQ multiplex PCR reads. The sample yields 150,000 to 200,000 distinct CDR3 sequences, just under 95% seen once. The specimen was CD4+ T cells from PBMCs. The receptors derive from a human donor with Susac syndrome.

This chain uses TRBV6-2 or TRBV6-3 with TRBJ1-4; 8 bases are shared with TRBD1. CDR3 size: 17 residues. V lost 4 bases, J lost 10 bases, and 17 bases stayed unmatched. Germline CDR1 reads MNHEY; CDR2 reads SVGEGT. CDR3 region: CASSSAPGGAWGGKLFF. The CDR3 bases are TGTGCCAGCAGTTCAGCCCCAGGGGGCGCTTGGGGCGGAAAACTGTTTTTT.

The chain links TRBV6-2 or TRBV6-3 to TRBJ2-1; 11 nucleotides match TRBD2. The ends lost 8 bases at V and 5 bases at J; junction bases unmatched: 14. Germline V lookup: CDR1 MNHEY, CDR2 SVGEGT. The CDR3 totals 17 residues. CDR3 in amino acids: CASRPGGLADLHNEQFF. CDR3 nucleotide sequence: TGTGCCAGCCGACCTGGGGGACTAGCGGACCTCCACAATGAGCAGTTCTTC.

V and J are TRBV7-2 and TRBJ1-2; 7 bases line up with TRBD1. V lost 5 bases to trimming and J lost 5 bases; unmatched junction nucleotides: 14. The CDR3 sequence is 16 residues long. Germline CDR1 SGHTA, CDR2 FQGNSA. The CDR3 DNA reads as TGTGCCAGCAGCCTGACACCAGAAACAGGGGCGTATGGCTACACCTTC. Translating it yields CASSLTPETGAYGYTF.

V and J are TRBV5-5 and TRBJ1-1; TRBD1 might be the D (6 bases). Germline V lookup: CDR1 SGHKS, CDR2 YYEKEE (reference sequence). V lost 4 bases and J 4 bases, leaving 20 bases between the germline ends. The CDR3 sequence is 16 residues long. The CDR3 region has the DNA TGTGCCAGCAGCCCCCGGGGAGGGGGATTGATCACTGAAGCTTTCTTT. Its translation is CASSPRGGGLITEAFF.

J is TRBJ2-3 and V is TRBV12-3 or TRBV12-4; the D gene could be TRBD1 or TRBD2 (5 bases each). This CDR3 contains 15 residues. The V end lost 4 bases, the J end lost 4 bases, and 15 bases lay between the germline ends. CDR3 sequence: CASSSRGPLADTQYF. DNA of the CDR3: TGTGCCAGCAGTTCCCGGGGACCACTCGCAGATACGCAGTATTTT.

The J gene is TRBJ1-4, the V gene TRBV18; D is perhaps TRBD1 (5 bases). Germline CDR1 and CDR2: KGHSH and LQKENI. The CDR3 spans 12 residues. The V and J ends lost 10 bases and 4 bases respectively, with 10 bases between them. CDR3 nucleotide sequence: TGTGCCACCCGGCAGGGTAATGAAAAACTGTTTTTT. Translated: CATRQGNEKLFF.

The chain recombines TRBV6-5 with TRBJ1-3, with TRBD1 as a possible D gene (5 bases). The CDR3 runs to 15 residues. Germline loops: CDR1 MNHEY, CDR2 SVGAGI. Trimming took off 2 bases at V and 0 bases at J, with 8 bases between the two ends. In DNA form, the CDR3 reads TGTGCCAGCAGTTACATGGGACGCTCTGGAAACACCATATATTTT. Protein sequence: CASSYMGRSGNTIYF.

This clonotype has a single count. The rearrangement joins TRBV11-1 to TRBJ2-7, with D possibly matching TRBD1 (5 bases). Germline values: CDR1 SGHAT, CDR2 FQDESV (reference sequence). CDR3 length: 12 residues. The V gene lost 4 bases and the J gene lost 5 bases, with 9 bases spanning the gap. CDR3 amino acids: CASSSDIHEQYF. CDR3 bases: TGTGCCAGCAGCTCGGACATCCACGAGCAGTACTTC.

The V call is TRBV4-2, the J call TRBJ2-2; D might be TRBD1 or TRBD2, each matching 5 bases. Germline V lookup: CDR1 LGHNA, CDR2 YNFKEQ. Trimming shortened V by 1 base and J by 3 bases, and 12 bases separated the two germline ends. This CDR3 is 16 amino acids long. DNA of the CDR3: TGTGCCAGCAGCCAAGGTTACGGGACGGACACCGGGGAGCTGTTTTTT. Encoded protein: CASSQGYGTDTGELFF.

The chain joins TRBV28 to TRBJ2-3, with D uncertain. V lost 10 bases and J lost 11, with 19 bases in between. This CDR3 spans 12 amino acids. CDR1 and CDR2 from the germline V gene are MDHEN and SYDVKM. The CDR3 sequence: CATALFSVGQYF. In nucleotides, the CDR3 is TGTGCCACCGCCTTATTCTCGGTAGGGCAGTATTTT.

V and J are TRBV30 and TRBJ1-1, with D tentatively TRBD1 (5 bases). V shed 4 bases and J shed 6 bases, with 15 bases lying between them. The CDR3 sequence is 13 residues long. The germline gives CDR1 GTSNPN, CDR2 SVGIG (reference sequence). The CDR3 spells CAWKGVRIPEAFF. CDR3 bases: TGTGCCTGGAAAGGGGTGAGGATCCCTGAAGCTTTCTTT.

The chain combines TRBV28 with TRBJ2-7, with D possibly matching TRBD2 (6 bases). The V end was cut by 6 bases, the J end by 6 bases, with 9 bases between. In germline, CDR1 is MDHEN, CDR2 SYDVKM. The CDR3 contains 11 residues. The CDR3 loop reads CASRAGSEQYF. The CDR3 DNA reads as TGTGCCAGCAGGGCCGGGAGCGAGCAGTACTTC.

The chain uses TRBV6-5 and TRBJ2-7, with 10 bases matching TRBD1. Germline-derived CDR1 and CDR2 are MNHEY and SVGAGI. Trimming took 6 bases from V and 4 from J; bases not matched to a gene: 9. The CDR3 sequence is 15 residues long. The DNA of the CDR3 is TGTGCCAGCAGCCTCCGGGACAGGGGATCTTACGAGCAGTACTTC. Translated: CASSLRDRGSYEQYF.

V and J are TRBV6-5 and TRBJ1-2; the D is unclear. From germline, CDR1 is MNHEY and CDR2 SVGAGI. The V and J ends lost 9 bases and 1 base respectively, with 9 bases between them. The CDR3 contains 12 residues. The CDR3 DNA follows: TGTGCCAGTTCTAGGGATAACTATGGCTACACCTTC. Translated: CASSRDNYGYTF.

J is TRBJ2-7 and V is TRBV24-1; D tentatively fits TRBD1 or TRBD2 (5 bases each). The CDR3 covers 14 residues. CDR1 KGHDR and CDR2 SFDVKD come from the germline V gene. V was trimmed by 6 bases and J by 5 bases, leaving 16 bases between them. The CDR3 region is CATSRTGTPDEQYF. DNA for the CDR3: TGTGCCACCAGTAGAACCGGGACCCCTGACGAGCAGTACTTC.